This T cell receptor beta chain was retrieved from a study of healthy donors' naive CD4 and CD8 T cells. General observations from the study: Reportedly, most V and J gene segments showed naive CD4+ versus CD8+ bias.

The length of the CDR3 is 15 residues. Germline V CDR1 and CDR2: LNHDA, SQIVND (reference sequence). With 6 bases removed from V and 10 bases from J, the gap between germline ends came to 22 bases. Concerning this clonotype: Its cognate antigen is unknown.

Starting from about 470 ng of total RNA, TCR libraries were made with linear amplification. Methods used by the authors: Sequencing covered around 78,000 rearranged alpha-chain transcripts across several healthy donors. Each CDR3 protein gets one entry after TCRdb re-called the reads with MiXCR. For this entry, the V and J calls and clone size follow TCRdb and not the study's own pipeline. Among roughly 200,000 distinct CDR3 sequences listed, about 74% were seen once. Sorting defined naive CD4+ as CD4+CD8-CD45RO-CD45RA+ and naive CD8+ as CD8+CD4-CD45RA+CD27bright. The sequence was obtained from a pool of human donors in good health; the sample pools cells from several healthy donors. Sequenced input: naive CD4+ and CD8+ T cells sorted from blood, pooled from several donors. V gene TRBV19 combines with J gene TRBJ2-1, with D perhaps TRBD1 (6 bases). The CDR3 bases are TGTGCCAGTAGGCCTACAGGGAAAGGGAGTGACGAGCAGTTCTTC. Translating gives CASRPTGKGSDEQFF.